These T cell receptor beta chains were read from a single sample in a study of shared clonotypes between healthy human individuals. Only in-frame clones appear in the TCRdb table, and some are missing; sequencing was by immunoSEQ multiplex PCR. The repertoire includes some 2,500,000 clones, 85% to 95% of them detected once, and 0.3% to 0.45% sits in the top ten. The specimen was naive CD4+ T cells from PBMCs. The receptors come from a man aged 18 to 30 in good health. Some clones in this sample may be carry-over from other donors' samples. CDR3s include the opening cysteine and the closing phenylalanine or tryptophan. Fields, in order: J gene, D gene, clone size, V gene, CDR3 DNA, CDR3 protein. The D gene is left open where the match is weak. Not every row has a clone size; where given, it reads once, few, many or a size class.

TRBJ1-4 NA NA TRBV6-5 TGTGCCAGCAGGGCGCAGGGTTTGGGTGGTGAAAAACTGTTTTTT CASRAQGLGGEKLFF
TRBJ2-3 NA NA TRBV10-3 TGTGCCATCAGGCCGGGAAAAATGACAGATACGCAGTATTTT CAIRPGKMTDTQYF
TRBJ1-5 TRBD1 once TRBV5-1 TGCGCCAGCAGCTTGGGTCCGGGACAGGGGGCTCGGGGCAATCAGCCCCAGCATTTT CASSLGPGQGARGNQPQHF
TRBJ1-1 NA NA TRBV7-9 TGTGCCAGCAGCCGCGGAACGGCGAACACTGAAGCTTTCTTT CASSRGTANTEAFF
TRBJ1-2 TRBD1 few TRBV9 TGTGCCAGCAGCGACGACAGGGACGGTGGCTACACCTTC CASSDDRDGGYTF
TRBJ2-5 TRBD2 once TRBV5-1 TGCGCCAGCAGCTTGGGGCTAGCGGGAGGAGAGGAGACCCAGTACTTC CASSLGLAGGEETQYF
TRBJ2-3 TRBD2 NA TRBV7-2 TGTGCCAGCAGCCAGGGACTAGCAGATACGCAGTATTTT CASSQGLADTQYF
TRBJ1-3 NA NA TRBV7-2 TGTGCCAGCAGCTTAGGCAGGGGCGGAAACACCATATATTTT CASSLGRGGNTIYF
TRBJ2-1 TRBD1 NA TRBV7-9 TGTGCCAGCAGCTTAAGGGGACAGACAACCTACAATGAGCAGTTCTTC CASSLRGQTTYNEQFF
TRBJ2-1 NA NA TRBV6-5 TGTGCCAGCAGTCCCGGGACCCCCGCCTACAATGAGCAGTTCTTC CASSPGTPAYNEQFF
TRBJ2-5 NA NA TRBV7-8 TGTGCCAGCAGCCCCCGACCGGGAGCCTCCACAGAGACCCAGTACTTC CASSPRPGASTETQYF
TRBJ1-4 TRBD1 NA TRBV7-9 TGTGCCAGCAGCATAACAGGGGAAGGCCTGTGGGAAAAACTGTTTTTT CASSITGEGLWEKLFF
TRBJ1-5 NA NA TRBV6-5 TGTGCCAGCAGCCTATATGGGCGGGGCAATCAGCCCCAGCATTTT CASSLYGRGNQPQHF